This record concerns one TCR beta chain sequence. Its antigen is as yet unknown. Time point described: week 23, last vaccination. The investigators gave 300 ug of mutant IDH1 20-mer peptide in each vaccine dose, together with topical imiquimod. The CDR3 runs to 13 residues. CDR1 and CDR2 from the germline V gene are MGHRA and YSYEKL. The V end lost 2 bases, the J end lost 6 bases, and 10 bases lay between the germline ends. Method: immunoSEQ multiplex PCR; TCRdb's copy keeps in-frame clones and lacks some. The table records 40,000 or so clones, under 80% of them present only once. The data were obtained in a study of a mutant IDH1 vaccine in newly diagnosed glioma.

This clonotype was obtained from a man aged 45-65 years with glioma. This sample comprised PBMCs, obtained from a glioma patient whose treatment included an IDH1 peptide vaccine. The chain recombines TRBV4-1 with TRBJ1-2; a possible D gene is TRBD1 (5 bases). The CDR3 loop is CASSQSGNNGYTF. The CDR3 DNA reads TGCGCCAGCAGCCAATCAGGGAACAATGGCTACACCTTC.